This T cell receptor beta chain emerged from a study of blood T cell repertoires in COVID-19. In the study overall: Material from acute and convalescent COVID-19 was sourced from the United States, Italy and Spain. The cDNA or gDNA used as material had been derived from T cells, B-cell-depleted T cells, or PBMCs.

Methods used by the authors: The authors estimated nucleated cell counts from reference gene primer amplification. Some clones are missing from TCRdb's copy, which holds only in-frame ones; the method was immunoSEQ multiplex PCR. V and J calls and clone size are those listed in that table; D and trimming were worked out from the DNA. The table records under 100,000 clones, roughly 80% of them present only once. Trimming removed 5 bases from V and 7 bases from J, with 8 bases in between. This CDR3 contains 12 residues. The germline gives CDR1 SGHTA, CDR2 FQGTGA. V is TRBV7-3 and J is TRBJ2-2; D unresolved. Sequenced input: peripheral blood. The receptor was isolated from an older man with active or convalescent COVID-19. CDR3 region: CASSPISGELFF. The CDR3 region has the DNA TGTGCCAGCAGCCCAATTAGCGGGGAGCTGTTTTTT. The variable domain in full, completed from reference TRBV7-3 and TRBJ2-2, reads GAGVSQTPSNKVTEKGKYVELRCDPISGHTALYWYRQSLGQGPEFLIYFQGTGAADDSGLPNDRFFAVRPEGSVSTLKIQRTERGDSAVYLCASSPISGELFFGEGSRLTVL.